The clone carrying this T cell receptor beta chain appeared many times. Its antigen is still unknown. Germline V gene data show CDR1 as SGHRS and CDR2 as YFSETQ. This CDR3 has 13 amino acids. The germline V and J ends were trimmed by 2 bases and 2 bases, with 8 bases remaining between them. This entry is derived from a study of T-cell reconstitution after alpha-beta-depleted transplantation in children. General study results and limits: Reported findings indicate that, about two months after transplant, alpha-beta T cells came from several hundred expanded clones, which were derived from non-depleted graft cells.

Preparation of the TCRbeta library was carried out with unique molecular identifiers. TCRdb ran MiXCR on the PCR reads and lists one entry per CDR3 protein. The sample has around 700,000 distinct CDR3 sequences; around 13% are singletons. The chain links TRBV5-1 to TRBJ2-7; no reliable D call. The sequence was collected from a girl aged 2-10 years with congenital amegakaryocytic thrombocytopenia, due to receive a stem cell transplant. Sequences were derived from PBMCs, sampled before TCRalphabeta/CD19-depleted stem cell transplant. CDR3 nucleotides: TGCGCCAGCAGCTTTGAACCACCCTACGAGCAGTACTTC. It yields the protein CASSFEPPYEQYF.